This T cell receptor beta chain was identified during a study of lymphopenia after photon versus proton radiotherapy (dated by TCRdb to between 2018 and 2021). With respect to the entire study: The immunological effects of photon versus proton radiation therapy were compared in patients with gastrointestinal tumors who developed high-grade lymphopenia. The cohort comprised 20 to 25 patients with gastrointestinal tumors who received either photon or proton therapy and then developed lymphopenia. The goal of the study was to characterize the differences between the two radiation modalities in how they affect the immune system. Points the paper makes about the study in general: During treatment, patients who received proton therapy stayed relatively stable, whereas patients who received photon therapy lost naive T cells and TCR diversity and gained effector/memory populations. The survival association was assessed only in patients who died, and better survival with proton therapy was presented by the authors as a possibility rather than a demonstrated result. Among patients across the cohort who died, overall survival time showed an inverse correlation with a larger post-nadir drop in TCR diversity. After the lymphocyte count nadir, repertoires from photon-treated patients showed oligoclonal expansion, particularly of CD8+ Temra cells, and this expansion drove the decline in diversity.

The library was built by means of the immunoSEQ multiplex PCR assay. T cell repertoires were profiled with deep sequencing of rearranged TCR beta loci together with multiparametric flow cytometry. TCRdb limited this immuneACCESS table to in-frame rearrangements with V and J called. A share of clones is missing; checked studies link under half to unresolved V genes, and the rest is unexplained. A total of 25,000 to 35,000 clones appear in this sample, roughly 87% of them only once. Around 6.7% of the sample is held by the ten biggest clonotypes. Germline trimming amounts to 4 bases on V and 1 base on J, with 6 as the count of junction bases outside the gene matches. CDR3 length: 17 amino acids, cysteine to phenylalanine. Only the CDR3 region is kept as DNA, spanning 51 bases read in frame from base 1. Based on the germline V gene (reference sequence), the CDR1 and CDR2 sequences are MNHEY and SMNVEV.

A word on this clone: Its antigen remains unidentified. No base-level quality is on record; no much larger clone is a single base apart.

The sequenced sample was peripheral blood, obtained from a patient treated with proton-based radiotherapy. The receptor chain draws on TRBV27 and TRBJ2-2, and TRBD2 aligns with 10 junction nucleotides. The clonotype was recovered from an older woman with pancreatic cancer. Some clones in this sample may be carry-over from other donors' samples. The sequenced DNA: TGTGCCAGCAGTTCCTACCGGACTAGCGGGAACACCGGGGAGCTGTTTTTT. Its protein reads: CASSSYRTSGNTGELFF.